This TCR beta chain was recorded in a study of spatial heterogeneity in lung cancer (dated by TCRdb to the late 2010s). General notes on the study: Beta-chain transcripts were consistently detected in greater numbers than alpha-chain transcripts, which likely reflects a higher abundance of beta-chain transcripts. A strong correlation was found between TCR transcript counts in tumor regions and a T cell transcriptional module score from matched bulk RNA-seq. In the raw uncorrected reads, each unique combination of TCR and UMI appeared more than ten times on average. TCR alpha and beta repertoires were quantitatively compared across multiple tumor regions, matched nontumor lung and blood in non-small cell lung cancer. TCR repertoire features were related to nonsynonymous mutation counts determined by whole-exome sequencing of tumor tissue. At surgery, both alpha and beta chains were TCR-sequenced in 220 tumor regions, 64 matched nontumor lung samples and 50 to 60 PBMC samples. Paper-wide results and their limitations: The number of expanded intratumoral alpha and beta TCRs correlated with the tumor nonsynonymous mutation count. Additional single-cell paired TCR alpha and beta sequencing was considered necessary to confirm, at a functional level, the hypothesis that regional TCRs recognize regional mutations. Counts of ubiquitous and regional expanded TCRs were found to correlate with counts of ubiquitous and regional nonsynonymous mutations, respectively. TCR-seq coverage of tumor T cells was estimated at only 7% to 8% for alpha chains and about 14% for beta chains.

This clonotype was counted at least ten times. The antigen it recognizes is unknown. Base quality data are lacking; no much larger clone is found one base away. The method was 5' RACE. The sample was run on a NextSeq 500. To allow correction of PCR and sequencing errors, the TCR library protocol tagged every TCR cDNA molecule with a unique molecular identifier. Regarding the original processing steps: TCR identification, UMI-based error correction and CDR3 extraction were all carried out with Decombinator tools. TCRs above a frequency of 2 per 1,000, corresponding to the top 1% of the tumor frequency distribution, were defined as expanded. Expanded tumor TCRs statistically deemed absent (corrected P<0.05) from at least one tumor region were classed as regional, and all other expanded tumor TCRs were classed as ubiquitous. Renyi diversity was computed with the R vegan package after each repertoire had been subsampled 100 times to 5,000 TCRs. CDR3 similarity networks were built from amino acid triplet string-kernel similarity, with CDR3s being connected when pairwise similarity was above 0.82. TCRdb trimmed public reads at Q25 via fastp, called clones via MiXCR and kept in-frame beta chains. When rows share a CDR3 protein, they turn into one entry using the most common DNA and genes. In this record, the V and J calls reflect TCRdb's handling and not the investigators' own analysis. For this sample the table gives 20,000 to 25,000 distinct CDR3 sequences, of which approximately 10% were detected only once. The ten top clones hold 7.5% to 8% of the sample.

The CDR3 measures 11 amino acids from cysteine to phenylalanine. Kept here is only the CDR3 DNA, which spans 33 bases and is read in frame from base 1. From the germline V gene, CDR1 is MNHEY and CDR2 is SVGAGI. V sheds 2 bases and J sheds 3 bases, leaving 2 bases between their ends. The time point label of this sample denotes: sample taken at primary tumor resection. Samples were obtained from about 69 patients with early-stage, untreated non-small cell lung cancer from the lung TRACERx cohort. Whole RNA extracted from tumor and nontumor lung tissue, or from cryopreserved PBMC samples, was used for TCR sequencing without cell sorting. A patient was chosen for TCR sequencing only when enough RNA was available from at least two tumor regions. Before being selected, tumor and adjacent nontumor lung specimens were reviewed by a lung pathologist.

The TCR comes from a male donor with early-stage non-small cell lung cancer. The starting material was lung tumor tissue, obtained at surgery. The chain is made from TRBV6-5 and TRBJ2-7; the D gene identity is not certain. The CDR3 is CASSYRYEQYF. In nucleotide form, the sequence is TGTGCCAGCAGTTACCGCTACGAGCAGTACTTC.